This T cell receptor (beta chain) was identified during a study of T cell responses to AZD1222 COVID-19 vaccine. Using immunoSEQ multiplex PCR, the repertoire was profiled, and TCRdb retains in-frame clones only, with some absent. The sample consists of 55,000 to 80,000 clones, less than 90% of them appearing once. The CDR3 consists of 13 residues. V lost 6 bases to trimming and J lost 1 base, with 9 bases between them. The material was peripheral blood, obtained on day 0 of AZD1222 vaccination. The receptor's source is an adult in good health. The chain uses TRBV12-3 or TRBV12-4 and TRBJ1-1; maybe TRBD1 (5 bases). The CDR3 DNA follows: TGTGCCAGCAGGGGGACGGAGAACACTGAAGCTTTCTTT. Translation gives CASRGTENTEAFF.